The next 17 T cell receptor beta chains were all read from a single sample in a study of blood T cell repertoires in COVID-19. Sequenced by immunoSEQ multiplex PCR; TCRdb stores in-frame clones only, minus some. This sample carries more than 95,000 clones, around 87% of them seen once, and the ten largest clones take about 15%. The sequenced sample was peripheral blood. These receptors were obtained from a man in his fifties or sixties with acute or convalescent COVID-19.

The V call is TRBV18, the J call TRBJ2-5; 8 bases match TRBD1. This CDR3 region has 14 residues. J gave up 3 bases and V 0 bases, and 0 bases lay outside the gene matches. Looked up from germline, CDR1 is KGHSH and CDR2 is LQKENI. CDR3 bases: TGTGCCAGCTCACCACCGACAGGGGAAGAGACCCAGTACTTC. Translation gives CASSPPTGEETQYF.

This chain uses TRBV18 with TRBJ1-1, with TRBD1 matching over 8 bases. Germline assignment: CDR1 KGHSH and CDR2 LQKENI. This CDR3 has 16 residues. V dropped 0 bases and J dropped 3; count of bases not matched to a gene: 6. As DNA, the CDR3 is TGTGCCAGCTCACCACCGGCAGGGGGCGCGTACACTGAAGCTTTCTTT. As protein: CASSPPAGGAYTEAFF.

The V and J genes are TRBV19 and TRBJ2-7, with 8 bases lining up with TRBD2. V gave up 3 bases and J gave up 7 bases; unmatched junction bases: 2. The germline gives CDR1 LNHDA, CDR2 SQIVND (reference sequence). CDR3 length: 12 residues. The CDR3 loop is CASSIRGGEQYF. CDR3 bases: TGTGCCAGTAGTATTCGGGGGGGAGAGCAGTACTTC.

The gene calls are TRBV6-5 and TRBJ1-3, with unresolved D. Per the germline V gene, CDR1 is MNHEY and CDR2 is SVGAGI. Between the trimmed V and J ends, which lost 8 bases and 0 bases, there was a span of 11 bases. CDR3 length equals 14 residues. The CDR3 nucleotides are TGTGCCAGCTTATCTCTCGGCTCTGGAAACACCATATATTTT. Its translation is CASLSLGSGNTIYF.

The chain joins TRBV5-1 to TRBJ1-1; 8 bases line up with TRBD1. This CDR3 has 14 amino acids. The V gene's germline CDR1 is SGHRS and CDR2 YFSETQ. J was trimmed by 10 bases and V by 2 bases; bases with no gene match: 10. The DNA for the CDR3 is TGCGCCAGCAGCTTTGACTTGACAGGGGCACGAGCTTTCTTT. Its protein is CASSFDLTGARAFF.

The chain combines TRBV24-1 with TRBJ2-1, with TRBD2 identical over 13 bases. The V gene end was trimmed by 4 bases and the J gene end by 4 bases; junction bases not matched to a gene: 6. This CDR3 contains 17 residues. Germline assignment: CDR1 KGHDR and CDR2 SFDVKD. The CDR3 loop reads CATSEPGTSGNYNEQFF. CDR3 DNA: TGTGCCACCAGTGAGCCCGGGACTAGCGGGAATTACAATGAGCAGTTCTTC.

The chain links TRBV20-1 to TRBJ2-7, with D possibly TRBD1 on 6 matching bases. Trimming shortened V by 4 bases and J by 2 bases, and 18 bases separated the two germline ends. CDR3 length: 15 amino acids. Looked up from germline, CDR1 is DFQATT and CDR2 is SNEGSKA (reference sequence). DNA of the CDR3: TGCAGTGCTAATGACCCACAGGGACCACCCTACGAGCAGTACTTC. As protein: CSANDPQGPPYEQYF.

V is TRBV3-1 (or the pseudogene TRBV3-2) and J is TRBJ2-7; 7 bases are shared with TRBD2. The CDR3 is 13 amino acids. Germline CDR1 is LGHDT and CDR2 is YNNKEL (reference sequence). V lost 2 bases, J lost 5 bases, and 3 bases stayed unmatched. CDR3 DNA: TGTGCCAGCAGCCAAAAACTAGCGAACGAGCAGTACTTC. Its protein is CASSQKLANEQYF.

The chain is built from TRBV19 and TRBJ1-3, with 7 bases fitting TRBD1. The germline V gene has CDR1 LNHDA and CDR2 SQIVND (reference sequence). This CDR3 contains 16 residues. V gave up 4 bases and J gave up 3 bases; unmatched junction bases: 9. Written as DNA, the CDR3 is TGTGCCAGTAGTACACGAAACAGGGGATATGGAAACACCATATATTTT. Amino acids: CASSTRNRGYGNTIYF.

The chain joins TRBV5-4 to TRBJ2-5, with 7 nucleotides matching TRBD1. The CDR3 covers 14 residues. The V gene's germline CDR1 is SGHNT and CDR2 YYREEE (reference sequence). After removal of 4 bases from V and 1 base from J, the junction contained 4 bases not matched to a gene. The CDR3 region is CASSMGQTQETQYF. DNA of the CDR3: TGTGCCAGCAGCATGGGACAGACCCAAGAGACCCAGTACTTC.

This chain links TRBV5-4 with TRBJ2-2, with TRBD2 as a possible D gene (6 bases). The CDR3 is made up of 15 amino acids. The V gene's germline CDR1 is SGHNT and CDR2 YYREEE (reference sequence). V was shortened by 0 bases and J by 5 bases, with 11 bases between the two germline ends. This CDR3 reads CASSLAGGKTGELFF. CDR3 in DNA: TGTGCCAGCAGCTTGGCCGGCGGGAAGACCGGGGAGCTGTTTTTT.

V and J are TRBV10-2 and TRBJ2-1, with 7 bases identical to TRBD2. The CDR3 has 16 residues. CDR1 is WSHSY and CDR2 is SAAADI in the germline V gene. The trim removed 1 base at V and 0 bases at J, leaving 3 bases unmatched. The CDR3 loop reads CASSELGGSSYNEQFF. The CDR3, as DNA: TGCGCCAGCAGTGAGTTGGGGGGGAGCTCCTACAATGAGCAGTTCTTC.

The table lists this clone with a count of one. The rearrangement uses TRBV2 and TRBJ2-2, with D perhaps TRBD1 (6 bases). Germline V gene lookup returns CDR1 SNHLY and CDR2 FYNNEI. This CDR3 is built from 14 residues. V was trimmed by 6 bases and J by 6 bases, leaving 14 bases between them. CDR3 nucleotide sequence: TGTGCCAGCAGCCATAAGGGGGTCCCCGGGGAGCTGTTTTTT. Encoded protein: CASSHKGVPGELFF.

The chain carries TRBV27 and TRBJ2-2; TRBD2 aligns across 11 bases. Unmatched junction bases numbered 5, after V lost 5 bases and J lost 3 bases. The germline gives CDR1 MNHEY, CDR2 SMNVEV (reference sequence). This CDR3 has 16 residues. The CDR3 here is CASSRIAGGYTGELFF. The CDR3 DNA reads TGTGCCAGCAGTAGAATAGCGGGAGGGTACACCGGGGAGCTGTTTTTT.

The V gene is TRBV7-2, the J gene TRBJ1-6; TRBD1 agrees at 7 bases. Unmatched junction bases numbered 8, after V lost 5 bases and J lost 7 bases. The CDR3 contains 15 residues. From germline, CDR1 is SGHTA and CDR2 FQGNSA. CDR3 bases: TGTGCCAGCAGCGCGGGGACAGCCCCCAATTCACCCCTCCACTTT. It encodes CASSAGTAPNSPLHF.

The CDR3 nucleotides read TGTGCCAGCTCACCACCGTCGTCTACAAAAGGGGGTCAGCCCCAGCATTTT. Translating gives CASSPPSSTKGGQPQHF. The rearrangement uses TRBV18 and TRBJ1-5, with D possibly TRBD1 on 6 matching bases. Germline loops: CDR1 KGHSH, CDR2 LQKENI. CDR3 length: 17 amino acids. Between the trimmed V and J ends, which lost 0 bases and 6 bases, there was a span of 18 bases.

The V gene is TRBV30, the J gene TRBJ2-2; 7 bases agree with TRBD1. Germline CDR1 and CDR2: GTSNPN and SVGIG (reference sequence). The CDR3 sequence is 13 residues long. J was trimmed by 5 bases and V by 3 bases; bases with no gene match: 3. The CDR3 DNA reads TGTGCCTGGAGCACGACAGGGACCGGGGAGCTGTTTTTT. Translation gives CAWSTTGTGELFF.